This is a list of T cell receptor beta chains from one sample in a study of cytomegalovirus exposure and HLA in healthy donors. The data were produced by immunoSEQ multiplex PCR, yet TCRdb's version contains in-frame clones alone and is incomplete. This sample has about 93,000 clones, with about 66% found just once. The specimen was PBMCs. Receptors were obtained from a boy between 5 and 17 years old in good health and CMV-seropositive. Each CDR3 is given with its conserved first and last residue. Each record gives: CDR3 DNA, CDR3 protein, clone size, V gene, D gene, J gene, CDR3 length. D genes are given only for firm matches. The size of a clone is reported for some rows only, either as once, few or many, or as a class for expanded clones.

cdr3_nt: TGTGCCAGCCAAGTACAGGGGGCTGATTCACCCCTCCACTTT
cdr3_aa: CASQVQGADSPLHF
clone_size: .
v_call: TRBV6-1
d_call: TRBD1
j_call: TRBJ1-6
cdr3_length: 14

cdr3_nt: TGTGCCAGCAGCCACCGGGGTCACAGGGGGCGCCCGGAACTGTTTTTT
cdr3_aa: CASSHRGHRGRPELFF
clone_size: .
v_call: TRBV6-6
d_call: TRBD1
j_call: TRBJ1-4
cdr3_length: 16

cdr3_nt: TGTGCCAGCACCCGGGGGGGGATGGGTCAGCCCCAGCATTTT
cdr3_aa: CASTRGGMGQPQHF
clone_size: few
v_call: TRBV6-6
d_call: .
j_call: TRBJ1-5
cdr3_length: 14

cdr3_nt: TGTGCCTCCGGACAGGGGGAGATGGGCACTGAAGCTTTCTTT
cdr3_aa: CASGQGEMGTEAFF
clone_size: .
v_call: TRBV30
d_call: TRBD1
j_call: TRBJ1-1
cdr3_length: 14

cdr3_nt: TGTGCCAGCAGCCTCCTCCATGCCTCCCGGACAGATACGCAGTATTTT
cdr3_aa: CASSLLHASRTDTQYF
clone_size: .
v_call: TRBV4-2
d_call: .
j_call: TRBJ2-3
cdr3_length: 16

cdr3_nt: TGTGCCAGCAGCCACAGACAGGGACTTAATTCACCCCTCCACTTT
cdr3_aa: CASSHRQGLNSPLHF
clone_size: .
v_call: TRBV7-6
d_call: TRBD1
j_call: TRBJ1-6
cdr3_length: 15

cdr3_nt: TGTGCCAGCAGCCTGGGACAGGGGGCCTACAATGAGCAGTTCTTC
cdr3_aa: CASSLGQGAYNEQFF
clone_size: .
v_call: TRBV5-6
d_call: TRBD1
j_call: TRBJ2-1
cdr3_length: 15

cdr3_nt: TGTGCCAGCAACAAGAGGACAGGGGGCAATAAGGAGCAGTTCTTC
cdr3_aa: CASNKRTGGNKEQFF
clone_size: .
v_call: TRBV6-1
d_call: TRBD1
j_call: TRBJ2-1
cdr3_length: 15

cdr3_nt: TGTGCCAGCAGCTTTCGGGACAGGAGCGCTTCACCCCTCCACTTT
cdr3_aa: CASSFRDRSASPLHF
clone_size: .
v_call: TRBV7-9
d_call: TRBD1
j_call: TRBJ1-6
cdr3_length: 15

cdr3_nt: TGTGCCAGTAGTATACGGGACAGGGTTACCTATGGCTACACCTTC
cdr3_aa: CASSIRDRVTYGYTF
clone_size: .
v_call: TRBV19
d_call: TRBD1
j_call: TRBJ1-2
cdr3_length: 15

cdr3_nt: TGTGCCAGCAGCTTAGGGACAGGGGGCGCTTGCTCGCAGTTCTTC
cdr3_aa: CASSLGTGGACSQFF
clone_size: .
v_call: TRBV7-6
d_call: TRBD1
j_call: TRBJ2-1
cdr3_length: 15

cdr3_nt: TGCGCCAGCGGGACAGGCAATCAGCCCCAGCATTTT
cdr3_aa: CASGTGNQPQHF
clone_size: .
v_call: TRBV10-2
d_call: TRBD1
j_call: TRBJ1-5
cdr3_length: 12

cdr3_nt: TGTGCCAGCAGCGCCGTGAGTAGCGGGGGAAATAATGAGCAGTTCTTC
cdr3_aa: CASSAVSSGGNNEQFF
clone_size: .
v_call: TRBV9
d_call: TRBD2
j_call: TRBJ2-1
cdr3_length: 16

cdr3_nt: TGTGCAAGTCGCTTACAGAACACTGAAGCTTTCTTT
cdr3_aa: CASRLQNTEAFF
clone_size: few
v_call: TRBV12-2
d_call: .
j_call: TRBJ1-1
cdr3_length: 12

cdr3_nt: TGCAGTGCTAGGTATTACAATGAGCAGTTCTTC
cdr3_aa: CSARYYNEQFF
clone_size: .
v_call: TRBV20-1
d_call: .
j_call: TRBJ2-1
cdr3_length: 11

cdr3_nt: TGTGCCAGCAGCCCGGGGGGGTGGGAGCTGTTTTTT
cdr3_aa: CASSPGGWELFF
clone_size: .
v_call: TRBV11-2
d_call: TRBD2
j_call: TRBJ2-2
cdr3_length: 12

cdr3_nt: TGTGCCTGGAGTCCGGGTAGCGGGTACAATGAGCAGTTCTTC
cdr3_aa: CAWSPGSGYNEQFF
clone_size: .
v_call: TRBV30
d_call: TRBD2
j_call: TRBJ2-1
cdr3_length: 14

cdr3_nt: TGTGCCAGCAGCTTAGTAATCGGACAGGGGGTTGACGAGCAGTACTTC
cdr3_aa: CASSLVIGQGVDEQYF
clone_size: once
v_call: TRBV7-9
d_call: TRBD1
j_call: TRBJ2-7
cdr3_length: 16

cdr3_nt: TGTGCCAGCAGCTCAAACGCCGGGACACCAAATCAGCCCCAGCATTTT
cdr3_aa: CASSSNAGTPNQPQHF
clone_size: once
v_call: TRBV5-6
d_call: .
j_call: TRBJ1-5
cdr3_length: 16

cdr3_nt: TGTGCCAGCAGCACATCCAGGGGGAACACTGAAGCTTTCTTT
cdr3_aa: CASSTSRGNTEAFF
clone_size: few
v_call: TRBV9
d_call: .
j_call: TRBJ1-1
cdr3_length: 14

cdr3_nt: TGTGCCAGCAGCACCGGGACAGGAGCCTACAATGAGCAGTTCTTC
cdr3_aa: CASSTGTGAYNEQFF
clone_size: .
v_call: TRBV7-3
d_call: TRBD1
j_call: TRBJ2-1
cdr3_length: 15

cdr3_nt: TGTGCCAGCAGCTTAGGTGAGGCCTACGAGCAGTACTTC
cdr3_aa: CASSLGEAYEQYF
clone_size: .
v_call: TRBV7-6
d_call: .
j_call: TRBJ2-7
cdr3_length: 13

cdr3_nt: TGCACCAGCAGCCAACTACAGGGGCTCCCGTGTGAAGCTTTCTTT
cdr3_aa: CTSSQLQGLPCEAFF
clone_size: once
v_call: TRBV1
d_call: .
j_call: TRBJ1-1
cdr3_length: 15